These 5 T cell receptor beta chains originate from one sample sequenced in a study of T cell clonality in common variable immunodeficiency. These receptors have no known antigen. Regarding the study as a whole: Reportedly, TCR beta sequences from common variable immunodeficiency showed fewer deletions and N-nucleotide insertions.

The table came from immunoSEQ multiplex PCR; TCRdb's copy has only in-frame clones and leaves some out. This sample has several thousand clones and no singletons, with approximately 4.3% in the ten largest. The source material was peripheral blood mononuclear cells. Receptors were obtained from a human donor with common variable immunodeficiency.

This clone was recorded many times. The read gets to within 3 residues of the CDR3 end, and the germline J gene fills in the rest. This sample also contains other DNA sequences that code for the same CDR3. This rearrangement joins TRBV20-1 to TRBJ2-1, with 16 bases fitting TRBD2. V shed 5 bases and J 6 bases; nucleotides not matched to a gene: 13. There are 18 residues in the CDR3. From germline, CDR1 is DFQATT and CDR2 SNEGSKA (reference sequence). CDR3 sequence reads: CSAPGHGTSGRAPNEQFF. CDR3 DNA (partial): TGCAGTGCTCCCGGACACGGGACTAGCGGGAGGGCCCCCAATGAG.

This clone was recorded many times. The read terminates 3 residues ahead of where the CDR3 ends, so the germline J gene completes it. The J gene is TRBJ2-2, the V gene TRBV10-1; unclear D gene. CDR1 is WNHNN, CDR2 SYGVQD, per germline (reference sequence). Trimming left V 0 bases short and J 3 bases short, with 5 bases between. CDR3 length equals 14 residues. The DNA read from the CDR3 is TGCGCCAGCAGTGAGTCCACATACACCGGGGAG. Its protein product is CASSESTYTGE. The complete CDR3 sequence is CASSESTYTGELFF.

This clone was detected ten times or more. The CDR3 end lies 3 residues beyond the end of the read and is filled in from the germline J gene. This chain uses TRBV18 with TRBJ1-5; D uncertain. CDR3 length: 13 amino acids. In germline, CDR1 is KGHSH, CDR2 LQKENI. The V end lost 2 bases, the J end lost 4 bases, and 6 bases lay between the germline ends. The CDR3 here is CASSPSLNQPQHF. CDR3 DNA (partial): TGTGCCAGCTCACCATCCCTTAATCAGCCC.

This clone was found many times. The CDR3 is cut off 3 residues early in the read; its end comes from the germline J gene. The J gene is TRBJ2-2, the V gene TRBV7-8; the match to TRBD1 covers 8 bases. There are 16 residues in the CDR3. V trimming: 6 bases; J trimming: 5 bases; junction bases outside the gene matches: 11. The germline V gene encodes CDR1 SGHVS and CDR2 FQNEAQ. The CDR3 bases that were read are TGTGCCAGCAGTTTTAAAGGACAGGGATTTACCGGGGAG. Encoded protein: CASSFKGQGFTGE. The CDR3 in its entirety is CASSFKGQGFTGELFF.

This clone was recorded many times. The read ends 3 residues shy of where the CDR3 ends; the end is completed using the germline J gene. The chain carries TRBV19 and TRBJ2-3, with unresolved D. The germline CDR1 and CDR2 sequences are LNHDA and SQIVND (reference sequence). There are 14 residues in the CDR3. The V and J ends lost 3 bases and 2 bases respectively, with 9 bases between them. The CDR3 region is CASSIQSNTDTQYF. CDR3 DNA (partial): TGTGCCAGTAGTATCCAATCAAACACAGATACG.